The clone carrying this TCR beta chain was detected ten times or more. Its target is not known. MiXCR, applied by TCRdb to the 5' RACE reads, yields one record per CDR3 protein. Of fewer than 110,000 distinct CDR3 sequences in the sample, approximately 15% were seen once. These data come from a study of T-cell memory formation after mild COVID-19. Study summary: Among the donors, TCR clusters were largely specific to each donor. Study results and caveats: Contracting clones from day 15 to 85 showed balanced CD4/CD8; later expanders favored CD4+.

The CDR3 length is 11 residues. Looked up from germline, CDR1 is SQVTM and CDR2 is ANQGSEA. V lost 7 bases and J 7 bases, leaving 13 bases between the germline ends. Specimen: PBMCs or a T cell subset sorted from them (not recorded which). The sequence was obtained from a man aged 18 to 30 who had mild COVID-19 (a few samples of this study predate the infection). Cell type and time point are not known. The rearrangement links TRBV29-1 to TRBJ1-2; D uncertain. The CDR3 here is CSARWAVGYTF. The CDR3 DNA is TGCAGCGCCCGGTGGGCGGTTGGCTACACCTTC.